This entry features one T cell receptor (beta chain) sequence. Its antigen is not identified. The healthy control group was made up of blood donors, who had a median age of roughly 60 years (range about 21-80) and were 45% to 70% female. Positive selection with magnetic beads achieved the isolation of CD4+ and CD8+ cells, followed by a flow cytometry check of purity. The sample belongs to a study of somatic mutations in cytotoxic T cells in rheumatoid arthritis. The germline CDR1 and CDR2 sequences are MDHEN and SYDVKM. The CDR3 contains 15 residues. V gave up 3 bases and J gave up 3 bases; unmatched junction bases: 3. Sequencing was performed with immunoSEQ multiplex PCR; in TCRdb, only in-frame clones are kept and a portion is missing. The sample yields about 27,000 clones, roughly 74% seen once. Study conclusions and caveats: With age, CD8+ clonality increased in rheumatoid arthritis patients, whereas no such increase appeared in healthy controls.

This TCR came from a young woman in good health. The chain recombines TRBV28 with TRBJ2-7; 12 bases agree with TRBD2. Sequencing used CD8+ T cells sorted from blood. This CDR3 reads CASSFLAGGVYEQYF. The DNA of the CDR3 is TGTGCCAGCAGTTTTCTAGCGGGAGGGGTCTACGAGCAGTACTTC.